A selection of T cell receptor beta chains follows, all from one sample in a study of kidney transplant recipient with SARS-CoV-2 infection. From the reads, TCRdb called clonotypes with MiXCR, one entry per CDR3 protein. The sample records about 240,000 distinct CDR3 sequences, 29% being singletons. The material sequenced was a blood sample, taken at baseline and on roughly day 110 from a kidney transplant recipient. The receptors were gathered from a young adult male patient who had COVID-19 and was a kidney transplant recipient. Some T cells may be graft donor cells. Both conserved end residues are part of each CDR3. A D gene is named only where the DNA matches it firmly. Some rows mark clone size as missing; the rest say once, few, many or name a class of expanded clone.

V gene	CDR3 length	J gene	clone size	D gene	CDR3 DNA	CDR3 protein
TRBV2	14	TRBJ2-5	NA	TRBD1	TGTGCCAGCAGAACGAACAGGGGCCAAGAGACCCAGTACTTC	CASRTNRGQETQYF
TRBV6-5	15	TRBJ2-7	many	TRBD2	TGTGCCAGCAGTTACGCTAGCGGGGGCTCCTACGAGCAGTACTTC	CASSYASGGSYEQYF
TRBV20-1	14	TRBJ2-1	few	TRBD1	TGCAGTGCCGGACGGACAGGGGGCTATCTTGAGCAGTTCTTC	CSAGRTGGYLEQFF
TRBV6-5	16	TRBJ2-3	many	TRBD2	TGTGCCAGCAGTCCCGGACTAGCGGGAGTCTCAGATACGCAGTATTTT	CASSPGLAGVSDTQYF
TRBV11-2	17	TRBJ1-2	few	NA	TGTGCCAGCAGCAACCGGGCAACAAGCAGAAAGACCTATGGCTACACCTTC	CASSNRATSRKTYGYTF
TRBV18	12	TRBJ2-5	NA	NA	TGTGCCAGCTCGACTGATCAAGAGACCCAGTACTTC	CASSTDQETQYF
TRBV20-1	11	TRBJ2-7	many	NA	TGCAGTGCTAGGGGAATCTACGAGCAGTACTTC	CSARGIYEQYF
TRBV6-8	17	TRBJ1-2	many	NA	TGTGCCAGCAGTCCCAATAAACGCTCTAGAAAGACCTATGGCTACACCTTC	CASSPNKRSRKTYGYTF
TRBV12-3/TRBV12-4	14	TRBJ1-5	many	NA	TGTGCCAGCAGTTGGGGATTTAGCAATCAGCCCCAGCATTTT	CASSWGFSNQPQHF
TRBV5-6	13	TRBJ1-2	NA	NA	TGTGCCAGCAGCCCCCCAGGGAACTATGGCTACACCTTC	CASSPPGNYGYTF
TRBV24-1	12	TRBJ1-2	many	NA	TGTGCCACCAGTGAAGAAGGGTATGGCTACACCTTC	CATSEEGYGYTF
TRBV3-1	17	TRBJ2-5	many	NA	TGTGCCAGCAGCGGAATCATTCCCATTTCTTTCTCTGAGACCCAGTACTTC	CASSGIIPISFSETQYF
TRBV5-1	12	TRBJ2-7	many	NA	TGCGCCAGCAGCCCGGCGGGCTACGAGCAGTACTTC	CASSPAGYEQYF
TRBV20-1	13	TRBJ1-6	many	TRBD1	TGCAGTGCTAGAAGGGGACAGGGTTCACCCCTCCACTTT	CSARRGQGSPLHF
TRBV19	12	TRBJ2-2	many	NA	TGTGCCAGTAGCCTGTACACCGGGGAGCTGTTTTTT	CASSLYTGELFF
TRBV29-1	12	TRBJ1-2	many	TRBD1	TGCAGCGGATCCGGGACAGACGATGGCTACACCTTC	CSGSGTDDGYTF
TRBV19	14	TRBJ1-5	many	NA	TGTGCCAGTAGTGGGGACGGTAACAATCAGCCCCAGCATTTT	CASSGDGNNQPQHF
TRBV5-4	11	TRBJ2-7	NA	NA	TGTGCCAGCAGCCCCTCCTACGAGCAGTGCTTC	CASSPSYEQCF
TRBV3-1	18	TRBJ2-2	many	NA	TGTGCCAGCAGCGGCGCAAGTCCCATTTCAGGCTTGACCGGGGAGCTGTTTTTT	CASSGASPISGLTGELFF
TRBV10-3	16	TRBJ2-3	NA	TRBD1	TGTGCCATCAGTGAAGGGACAGAGGGCCCTTATGATACGCAGTATTTT	CAISEGTEGPYDTQYF
TRBV18	13	TRBJ1-2	many	NA	TGTGCCAGCTCACCGCGGGAGAACTATGGCTACACCTTC	CASSPRENYGYTF
TRBV3-1	17	TRBJ1-1	many	NA	TGTGCCAGCAGCGGCACGCATCCCATTTCAATTCGCACTGAAGCTTTCTTT	CASSGTHPISIRTEAFF
TRBV7-8	17	TRBJ1-2	NA	NA	TGTGCCAGCAGCCACGGTGTGTTTACCCGAAAGGCCTATGGCTACACCTTC	CASSHGVFTRKAYGYTF
TRBV3-1	17	TRBJ1-1	many	NA	TGTGCCAGCAGCGTAAATCTTCCCATTTCAATTCGCACTGAAGCTTTCTTT	CASSVNLPISIRTEAFF
TRBV4-1	12	TRBJ2-1	many	NA	TGCGCCAGCAGCCAAGATTCGTATGAGCAGTTCTTC	CASSQDSYEQFF
TRBV6-5	15	TRBJ2-7	few	TRBD2	TGTGCCAGCACCGGACTAGCGGGAGAGTCCTACGGGCAGTACTTC	CASTGLAGESYGQYF
TRBV5-5	20	TRBJ2-1	few	TRBD2	TGTGCCAGCAGCTTACGCCCACCGGGTACGGGGACTAGCGGATACAATGAGCAGTTCTTC	CASSLRPPGTGTSGYNEQFF
TRBV4-1	13	TRBJ2-3	NA	NA	TGCGCCAGCAGGCGGGGGCCAAGAGATACGCAGTATTTT	CASRRGPRDTQYF
TRBV19	18	TRBJ2-3	NA	NA	TGTGCCAGTAGTATTGGGGCCTCGAGCGGAACTAGCACAGATACGCAGTATTTT	CASSIGASSGTSTDTQYF